This TCR beta chain was retrieved from a study of T cell responses to AZD1222 COVID-19 vaccine. Clones were read by immunoSEQ multiplex PCR, and TCRdb kept only the in-frame ones, dropping some. Among about 200,000 clones listed, under 95% were seen once. V shed 4 bases and J shed 2 bases, with 12 bases lying between them. This CDR3 region has 14 residues. Germline assignment: CDR1 SGHNT and CDR2 YYREEE (reference sequence). Pooling of second doses given at about 4 or about 12 weeks was done. This chain joins TRBV5-4 and TRBJ1-2; D not resolved. Sequencing was performed on peripheral blood, taken 28 days after the second AZD1222 dose. This clonotype was sampled from an adult who received the AZD1222 COVID-19 vaccine. The CDR3 region is CASSTIQKNYGYTF. The CDR3 bases are TGTGCCAGCAGCACAATACAGAAGAACTATGGCTACACCTTC.